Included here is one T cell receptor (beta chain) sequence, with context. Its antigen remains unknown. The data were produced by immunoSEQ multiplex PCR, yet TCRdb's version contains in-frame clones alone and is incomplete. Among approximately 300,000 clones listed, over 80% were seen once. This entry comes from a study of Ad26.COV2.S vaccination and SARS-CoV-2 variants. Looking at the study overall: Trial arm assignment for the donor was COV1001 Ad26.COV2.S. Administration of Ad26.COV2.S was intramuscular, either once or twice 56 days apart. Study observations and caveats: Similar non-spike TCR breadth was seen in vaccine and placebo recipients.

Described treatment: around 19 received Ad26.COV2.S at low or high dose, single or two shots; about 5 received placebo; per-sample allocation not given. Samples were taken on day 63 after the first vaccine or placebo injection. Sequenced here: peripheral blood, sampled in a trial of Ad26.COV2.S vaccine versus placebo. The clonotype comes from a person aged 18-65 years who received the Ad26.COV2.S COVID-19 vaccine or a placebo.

The DNA of the CDR3 is TGTGCCAGCAGTCGCGACGGCGGGGAGCTGTTTTTT. Encoded protein: CASSRDGGELFF. The chain recombines TRBV12-3 or TRBV12-4 with TRBJ2-2, with no clear D. There are 12 residues in the CDR3. The V gene lost 5 bases and the J gene lost 7 bases, with 8 bases spanning the gap.